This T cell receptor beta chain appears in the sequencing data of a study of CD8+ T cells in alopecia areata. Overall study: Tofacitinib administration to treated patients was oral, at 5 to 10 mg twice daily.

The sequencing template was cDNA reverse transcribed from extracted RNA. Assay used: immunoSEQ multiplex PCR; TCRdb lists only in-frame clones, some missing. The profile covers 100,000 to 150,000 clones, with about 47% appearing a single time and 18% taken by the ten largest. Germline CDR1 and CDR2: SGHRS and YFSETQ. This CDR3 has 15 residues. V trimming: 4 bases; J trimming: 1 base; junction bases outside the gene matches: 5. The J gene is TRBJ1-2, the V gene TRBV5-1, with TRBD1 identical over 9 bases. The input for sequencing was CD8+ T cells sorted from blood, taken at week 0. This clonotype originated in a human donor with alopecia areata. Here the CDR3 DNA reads TGCGCCAGCAGCCCCTGGGACAGGGATAACTATGGCTACACCTTC. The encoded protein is CASSPWDRDNYGYTF.